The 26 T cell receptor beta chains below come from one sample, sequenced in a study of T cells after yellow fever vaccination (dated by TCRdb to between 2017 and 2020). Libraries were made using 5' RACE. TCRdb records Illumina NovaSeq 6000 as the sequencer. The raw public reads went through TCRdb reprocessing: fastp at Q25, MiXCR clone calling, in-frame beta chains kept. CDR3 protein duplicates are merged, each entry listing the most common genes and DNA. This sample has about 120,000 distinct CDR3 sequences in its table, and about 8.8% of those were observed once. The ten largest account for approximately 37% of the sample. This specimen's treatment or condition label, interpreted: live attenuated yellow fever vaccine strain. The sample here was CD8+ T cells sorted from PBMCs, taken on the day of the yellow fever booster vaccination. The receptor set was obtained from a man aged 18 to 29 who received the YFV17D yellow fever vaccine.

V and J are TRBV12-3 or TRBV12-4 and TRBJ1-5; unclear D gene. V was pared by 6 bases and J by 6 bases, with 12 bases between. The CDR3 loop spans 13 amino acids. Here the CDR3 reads CASSSQMSQPQHF. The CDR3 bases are TGTGCCAGCAGCTCTCAAATGAGTCAGCCCCAGCATTTT.

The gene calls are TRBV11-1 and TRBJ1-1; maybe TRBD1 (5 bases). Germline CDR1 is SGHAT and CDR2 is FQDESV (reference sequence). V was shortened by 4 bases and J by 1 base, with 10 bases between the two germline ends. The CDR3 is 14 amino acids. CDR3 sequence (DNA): TGTGCCAGCAGCTCCGGGACGGGGAACACTGAAGCTTTCTTT. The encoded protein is CASSSGTGNTEAFF. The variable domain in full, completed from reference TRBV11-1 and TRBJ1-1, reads EAEVAQSPRYKITEKSQAVAFWCDPISGHATLYWYRQILGQGPELLVQFQDESVVDDSQLPKDRFSAERLKGVDSTLKIQPAELGDSAMYLCASSSGTGNTEAFFGQGTRLTVV.

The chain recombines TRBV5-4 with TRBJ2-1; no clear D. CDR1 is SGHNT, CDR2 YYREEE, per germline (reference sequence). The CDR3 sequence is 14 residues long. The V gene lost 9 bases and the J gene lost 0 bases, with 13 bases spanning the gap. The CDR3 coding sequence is TGTGCCACCGGTGGCGATAACTCCTACAATGAGCAGTTCTTC. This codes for CATGGDNSYNEQFF.

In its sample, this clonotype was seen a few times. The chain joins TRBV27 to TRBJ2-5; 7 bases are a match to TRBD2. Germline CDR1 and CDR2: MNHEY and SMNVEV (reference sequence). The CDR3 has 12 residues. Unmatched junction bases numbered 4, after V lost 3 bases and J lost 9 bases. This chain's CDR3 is CASSFLGGAQYF. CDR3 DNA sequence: TGTGCCAGCAGTTTTTTGGGGGGGGCCCAGTACTTC.

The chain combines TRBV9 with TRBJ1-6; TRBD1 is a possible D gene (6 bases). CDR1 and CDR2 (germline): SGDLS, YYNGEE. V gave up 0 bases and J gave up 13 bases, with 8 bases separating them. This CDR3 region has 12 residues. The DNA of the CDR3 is TGTGCCAGCAGCGTAGAAGGGGGTCCCCTCCACTTT. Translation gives CASSVEGGPLHF.

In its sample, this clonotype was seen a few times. Here the CDR3 DNA reads TGCGCCAGCAGCCTGAGGGGGGATCAAGAGACCCAGTACTTC. It translates to CASSLRGDQETQYF. The genes are TRBV5-1 and TRBJ2-5; tentatively, D is TRBD1 or TRBD2 (6 bases each). Germline assignment: CDR1 SGHRS and CDR2 YFSETQ. Trimming pared 4 bases from V and 2 bases from J, leaving 12 bases between. The CDR3 loop spans 14 amino acids. The complete variable domain, with remaining parts taken from reference TRBV5-1 and TRBJ2-5, reads KAGVTQTPRYLIKTRGQQVTLSCSPISGHRSVSWYQQTPGQGLQFLFEYFSETQRNKGNFPGRFSGRQFSNSRSEMNVSTLELGDSALYLCASSLRGDQETQYFGPGTRLLVL.

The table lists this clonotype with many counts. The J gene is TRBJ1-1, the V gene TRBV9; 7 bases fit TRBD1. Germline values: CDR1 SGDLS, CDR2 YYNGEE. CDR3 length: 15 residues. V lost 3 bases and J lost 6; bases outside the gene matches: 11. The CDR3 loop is CASSAKGGGSSEAFF. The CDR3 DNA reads TGTGCCAGCAGCGCGAAGGGAGGGGGCTCGTCTGAAGCTTTCTTT.

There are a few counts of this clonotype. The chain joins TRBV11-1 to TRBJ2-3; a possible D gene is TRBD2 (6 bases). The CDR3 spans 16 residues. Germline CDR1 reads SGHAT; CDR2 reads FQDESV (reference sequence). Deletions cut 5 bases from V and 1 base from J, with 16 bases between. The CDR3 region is CASSPGEGWGTDTQYF. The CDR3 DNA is TGTGCCAGCAGCCCGGGGGAAGGATGGGGCACAGATACGCAGTATTTT.

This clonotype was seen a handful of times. CDR3 protein: CASSSGTGGGELFF. Written as DNA, the CDR3 is TGTGCCAGCAGCTCCGGGACTGGTGGCGGGGAGCTGTTTTTT. V usage is TRBV2 and J usage is TRBJ2-2, with D tentatively TRBD2 (6 bases). CDR1 is SNHLY, CDR2 FYNNEI, per germline. The V end lost 6 bases, the J end lost 7 bases, and 15 bases lay between the germline ends. CDR3 length: 14 amino acids.

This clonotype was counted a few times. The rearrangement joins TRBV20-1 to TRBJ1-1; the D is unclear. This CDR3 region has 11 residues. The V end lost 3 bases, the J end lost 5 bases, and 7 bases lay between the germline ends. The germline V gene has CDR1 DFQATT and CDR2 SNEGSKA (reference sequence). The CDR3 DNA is TGCAGTGCTAGGCGGGTGACTGAAGCTTTCTTT. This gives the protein CSARRVTEAFF.

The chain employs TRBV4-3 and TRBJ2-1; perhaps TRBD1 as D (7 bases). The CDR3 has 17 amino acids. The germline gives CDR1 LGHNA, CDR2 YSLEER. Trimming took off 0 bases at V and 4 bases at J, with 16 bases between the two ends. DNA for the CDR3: TGCGCCAGCAGCCAAGATCTGGAGGGGGCGAGTTACAATGAGCAGTTCTTC. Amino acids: CASSQDLEGASYNEQFF.

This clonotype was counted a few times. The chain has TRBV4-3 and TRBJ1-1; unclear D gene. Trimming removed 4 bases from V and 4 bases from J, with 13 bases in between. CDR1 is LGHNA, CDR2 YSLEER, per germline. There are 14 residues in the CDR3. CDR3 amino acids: CASSLREGGTEAFF. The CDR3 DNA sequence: TGCGCCAGCAGCCTGCGGGAAGGAGGCACTGAAGCTTTCTTT.

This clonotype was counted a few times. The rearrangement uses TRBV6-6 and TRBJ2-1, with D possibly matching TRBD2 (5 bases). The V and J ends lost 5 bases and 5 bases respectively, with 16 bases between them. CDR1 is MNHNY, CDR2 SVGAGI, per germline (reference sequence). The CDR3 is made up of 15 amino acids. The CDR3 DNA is TGTGCCAGCAGTCCCATCCGGACGGGGAACAATGAGCAGTTCTTC. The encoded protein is CASSPIRTGNNEQFF.

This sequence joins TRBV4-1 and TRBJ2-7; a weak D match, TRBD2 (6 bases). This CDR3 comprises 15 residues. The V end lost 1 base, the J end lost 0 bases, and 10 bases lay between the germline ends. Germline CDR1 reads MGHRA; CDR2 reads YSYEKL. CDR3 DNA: TGCGCCAGCAGCCAAGCCCTAGCGAGCTCCTACGAGCAGTACTTC. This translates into CASSQALASSYEQYF.

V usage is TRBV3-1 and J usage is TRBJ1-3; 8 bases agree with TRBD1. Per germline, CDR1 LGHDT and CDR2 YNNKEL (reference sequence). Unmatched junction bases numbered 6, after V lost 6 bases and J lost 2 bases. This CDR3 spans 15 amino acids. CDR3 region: CASSLTGDAGNTIYF. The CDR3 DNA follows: TGTGCCAGCAGTCTGACAGGGGACGCTGGAAACACCATATATTTT. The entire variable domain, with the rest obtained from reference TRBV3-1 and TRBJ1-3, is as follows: DTAVSQTPKYLVTQMGNDKSIKCEQNLGHDTMYWYKQDSKKFLKIMFSYNNKELIINETVPNRFSPKSPDKAHLNLHINSLELGDSAVYFCASSLTGDAGNTIYFGEGSWLTVV.

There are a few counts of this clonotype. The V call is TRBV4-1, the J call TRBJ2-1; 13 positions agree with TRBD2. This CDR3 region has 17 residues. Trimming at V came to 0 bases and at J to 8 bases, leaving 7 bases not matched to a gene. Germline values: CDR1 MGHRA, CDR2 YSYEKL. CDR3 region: CASSQDSILAGGHEQFF. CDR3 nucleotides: TGCGCCAGCAGCCAAGATAGTATACTAGCGGGGGGGCATGAGCAGTTCTTC.

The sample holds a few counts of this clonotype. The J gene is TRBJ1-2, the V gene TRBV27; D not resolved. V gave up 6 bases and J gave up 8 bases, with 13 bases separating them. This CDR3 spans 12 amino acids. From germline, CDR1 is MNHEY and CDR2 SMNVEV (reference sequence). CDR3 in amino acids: CASSLAGEGYTF. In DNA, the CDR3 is TGTGCCAGCAGCTTAGCGGGAGAGGGCTACACCTTC.

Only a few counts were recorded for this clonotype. As DNA, the CDR3 is TGTGCCAGCAGTATAAATGGCAATCAGCCCCAGCATTTT. Amino acid sequence: CASSINGNQPQHF. The rearrangement joins TRBV7-9 to TRBJ1-5; no clear D. The CDR3 is 13 amino acids. CDR1 and CDR2 (germline): SEHNR, FQNEAQ (reference sequence). The V gene lost 6 bases and the J gene lost 2 bases, with 8 bases spanning the gap. Filled out from reference TRBV7-9 and TRBJ1-5, the complete variable domain reads DTGVSQNPRHKITKRGQNVTFRCDPISEHNRLYWYRQTLGQGPEFLTYFQNEAQLEKSRLLSDRFSAERPKGSFSTLEIQRTEQGDSAMYLCASSINGNQPQHFGDGTRLSIL.

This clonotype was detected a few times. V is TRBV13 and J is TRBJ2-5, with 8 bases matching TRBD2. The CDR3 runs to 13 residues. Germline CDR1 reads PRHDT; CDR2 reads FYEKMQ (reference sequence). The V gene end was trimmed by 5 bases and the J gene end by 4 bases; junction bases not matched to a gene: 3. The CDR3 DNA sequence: TGTGCCAGCAGCGGGACTAGACTAGAGACCCAGTACTTC. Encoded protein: CASSGTRLETQYF.

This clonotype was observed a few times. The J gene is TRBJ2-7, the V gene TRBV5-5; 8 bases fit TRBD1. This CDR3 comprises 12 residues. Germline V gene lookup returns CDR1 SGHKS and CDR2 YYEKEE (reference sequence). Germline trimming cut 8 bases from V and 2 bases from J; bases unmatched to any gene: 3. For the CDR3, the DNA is TGTGCCAGTGGGACAGGAGCCTACGAGCAGTACTTC. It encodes CASGTGAYEQYF.

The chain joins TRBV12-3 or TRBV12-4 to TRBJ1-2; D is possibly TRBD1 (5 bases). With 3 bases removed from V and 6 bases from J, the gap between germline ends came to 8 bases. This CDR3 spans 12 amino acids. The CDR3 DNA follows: TGTGCCAGCAGTTTGGGGACGGATGGCTACACCTTC. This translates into CASSLGTDGYTF.

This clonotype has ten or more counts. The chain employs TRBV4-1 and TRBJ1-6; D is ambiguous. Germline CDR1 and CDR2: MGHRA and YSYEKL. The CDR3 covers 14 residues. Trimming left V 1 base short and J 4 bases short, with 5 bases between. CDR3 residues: CASSQGSYNSPLHF. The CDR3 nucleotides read TGCGCCAGCAGCCAAGGGTCTTATAATTCACCCCTCCACTTT.

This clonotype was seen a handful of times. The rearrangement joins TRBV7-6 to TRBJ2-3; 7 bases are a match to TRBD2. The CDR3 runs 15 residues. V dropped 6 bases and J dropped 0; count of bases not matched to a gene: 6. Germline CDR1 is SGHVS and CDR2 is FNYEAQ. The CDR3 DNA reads TGTGCCAGCAGACGACTAGCAGCTAGCACAGATACGCAGTATTTT. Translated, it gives CASRRLAASTDTQYF.

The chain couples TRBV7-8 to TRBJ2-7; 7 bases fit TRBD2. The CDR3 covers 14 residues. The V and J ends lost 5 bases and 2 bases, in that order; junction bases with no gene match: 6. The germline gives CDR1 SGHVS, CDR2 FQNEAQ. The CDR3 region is CASSPDRGAYEQYV. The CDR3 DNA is TGTGCCAGCAGCCCGGACCGGGGGGCCTACGAGCAGTACGTC.

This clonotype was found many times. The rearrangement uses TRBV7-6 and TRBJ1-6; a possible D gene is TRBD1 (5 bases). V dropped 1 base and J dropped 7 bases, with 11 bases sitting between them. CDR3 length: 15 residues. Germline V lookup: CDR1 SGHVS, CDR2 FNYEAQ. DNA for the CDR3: TGTGCCAGCAGCTTAGGGGCAGGGACGAATTCACCCCTCCACTTT. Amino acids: CASSLGAGTNSPLHF.

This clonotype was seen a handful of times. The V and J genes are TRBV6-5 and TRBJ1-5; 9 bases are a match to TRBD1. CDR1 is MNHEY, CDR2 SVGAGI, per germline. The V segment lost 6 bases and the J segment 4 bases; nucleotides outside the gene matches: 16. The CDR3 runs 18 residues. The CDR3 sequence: CASRPAAGTGRLNQPQHF. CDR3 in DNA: TGTGCCAGCAGGCCCGCCGCCGGGACAGGGAGGCTAAATCAGCCCCAGCATTTT.